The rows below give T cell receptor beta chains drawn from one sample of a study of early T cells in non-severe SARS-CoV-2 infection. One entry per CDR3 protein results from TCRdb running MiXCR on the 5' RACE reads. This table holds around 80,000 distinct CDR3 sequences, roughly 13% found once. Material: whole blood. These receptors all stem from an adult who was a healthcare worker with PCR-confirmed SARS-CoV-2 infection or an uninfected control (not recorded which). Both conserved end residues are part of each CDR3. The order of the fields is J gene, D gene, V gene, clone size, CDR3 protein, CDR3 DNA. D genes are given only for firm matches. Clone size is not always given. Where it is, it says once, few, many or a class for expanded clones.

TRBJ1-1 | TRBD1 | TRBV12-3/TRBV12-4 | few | CASSLPSGGGTEAFF | TGTGCCAGCAGTTTACCCTCAGGGGGCGGCACTGAAGCTTTCTTT
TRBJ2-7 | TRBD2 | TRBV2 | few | CASSEDSNTGGTYEQYF | TGTGCCAGCAGTGAAGATTCTAACACCGGGGGGACTTACGAGCAGTACTTC
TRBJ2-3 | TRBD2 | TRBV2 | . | CASSEEAGTTDTQYF | TGTGCCAGCAGTGAAGAAGCGGGGACCACAGATACGCAGTATTTT
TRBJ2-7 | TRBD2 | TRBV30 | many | CAWSLTGTSGYEQYF | TGTGCCTGGAGTTTGACCGGGACTAGCGGGTACGAGCAGTACTTC
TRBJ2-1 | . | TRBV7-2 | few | CASALESYNEQFF | TGTGCCAGCGCATTGGAGTCCTACAATGAGCAGTTCTTC
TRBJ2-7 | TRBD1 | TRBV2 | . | CASRSGTGEQYF | TGTGCCAGCAGATCCGGGACAGGGGAGCAGTACTTC
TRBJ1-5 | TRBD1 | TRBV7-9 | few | CASSPTGQSGYSNQPQHF | TGTGCCAGCAGTCCCACGGGACAGAGCGGTTATAGCAATCAGCCCCAGCATTTT
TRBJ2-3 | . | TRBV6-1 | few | CASSGTASTDTQYF | TGTGCCAGCAGCGGGACGGCTAGCACAGATACGCAGTATTTT
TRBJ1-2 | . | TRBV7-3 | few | CASSSLRQSGYTF | TGTGCCAGCAGCTCACTGCGACAGAGCGGCTACACCTTC
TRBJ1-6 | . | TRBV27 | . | CASSSINGIWPSLHF | TGTGCCAGCAGTTCCATCAATGGTATCTGGCCCTCCCTCCACTTT
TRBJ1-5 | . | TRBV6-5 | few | CASSPSTGLSNQPQHF | TGTGCCAGCAGTCCATCGACAGGCCTAAGCAATCAGCCCCAGCATTTT
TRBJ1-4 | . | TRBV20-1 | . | CSAREDPTEKLFF | TGCAGTGCTAGAGAAGATCCCACAGAAAAACTGTTTTTT
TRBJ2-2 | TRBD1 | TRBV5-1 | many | CASSLGTGERPPFF | TGCGCCAGCAGCTTGGGTACAGGGGAAAGGCCCCCGTTTTTT
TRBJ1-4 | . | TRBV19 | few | CASTYQGGVVEKLFF | TGTGCCAGTACCTATCAGGGAGGAGTGGTGGAAAAACTGTTTTTT
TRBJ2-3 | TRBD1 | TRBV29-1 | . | CSVGTGVVQYF | TGCAGCGTGGGGACAGGGGTAGTGCAGTATTTT
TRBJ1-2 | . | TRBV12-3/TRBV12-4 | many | CASSPRAGEGYTF | TGTGCCAGCAGTCCCCGGGCAGGGGAAGGCTACACCTTC
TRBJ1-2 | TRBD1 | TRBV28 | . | CAGSHPKGAYGYTF | TGTGCCGGCAGCCACCCGAAGGGGGCCTATGGCTACACCTTC
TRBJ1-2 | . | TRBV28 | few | CASGPPGQSYGYTF | TGTGCCAGCGGACCTCCGGGTCAATCCTATGGCTACACCTTC
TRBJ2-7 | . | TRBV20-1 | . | CSAEHPRQVSYEQYF | TGCAGTGCGGAACACCCGCGACAGGTTTCTTACGAGCAGTACTTC
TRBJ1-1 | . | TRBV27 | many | CASSSFVRGADTEAFF | TGTGCCAGCAGTTCCTTCGTCCGGGGGGCCGACACTGAAGCTTTCTTT
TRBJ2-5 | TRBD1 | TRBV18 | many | CASSPGQQETQYF | TGTGCCAGCTCACCGGGACAGCAAGAGACCCAGTACTTC
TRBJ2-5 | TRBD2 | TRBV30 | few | CAWSVSRGGETQYF | TGTGCCTGGAGTGTATCCCGGGGGGGAGAGACCCAGTACTTC
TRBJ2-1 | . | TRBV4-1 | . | CASSQERSEQFF | TGCGCCAGCAGCCAAGAGCGGAGTGAGCAGTTCTTC
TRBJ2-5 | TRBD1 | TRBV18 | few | CASSPAGGKETQYF | TGTGCCAGCTCACCGGCAGGGGGTAAAGAGACCCAGTACTTC
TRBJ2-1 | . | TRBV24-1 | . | CATSDPLGKQFF | TGTGCCACCAGTGACCCCCTAGGGAAGCAGTTCTTC
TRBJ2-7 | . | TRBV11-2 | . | CASSFHQGRADPYEQYF | TGTGCCAGCAGCTTCCATCAGGGCAGGGCCGACCCCTACGAGCAGTACTTC
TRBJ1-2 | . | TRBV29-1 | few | CSVAPGSGGYGYTF | TGCAGCGTTGCCCCGGGGTCAGGCGGCTATGGCTACACCTTC
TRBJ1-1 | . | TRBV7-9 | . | CASSKGVNTEAFF | TGTGCCAGCAGCAAAGGGGTGAACACTGAAGCTTTCTTT
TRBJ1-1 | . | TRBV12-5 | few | CASGLGRTEAFF | TGTGCTAGTGGTTTGGGGAGAACTGAAGCTTTCTTT
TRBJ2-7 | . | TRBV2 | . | CASIRGTYEQYF | TGTGCCAGCATTAGAGGTACCTACGAGCAGTACTTC
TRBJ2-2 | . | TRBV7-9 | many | CASSFRAPTGELFF | TGTGCCAGCAGCTTCAGGGCCCCTACCGGGGAGCTGTTTTTT
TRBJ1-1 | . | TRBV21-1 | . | CASKNTEAFF | TGTGCCAGCAAGAACACTGAAGCTTTCTTT
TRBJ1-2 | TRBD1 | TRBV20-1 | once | CSAGTAGEYGYTF | TGCAGTGCTGGGACAGCGGGAGAGTATGGCTACACCTTC
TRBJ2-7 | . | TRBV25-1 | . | CASSSGGGYYEQYF | TGTGCCAGCAGTAGTGGAGGAGGTTACTACGAGCAGTACTTC
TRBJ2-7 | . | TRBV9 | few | CASSARVLAKQYF | TGTGCCAGCAGCGCCCGCGTCCTGGCAAAGCAGTACTTC
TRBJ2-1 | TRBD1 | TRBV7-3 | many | CASSRDSNEQFF | TGTGCCAGCAGCAGGGACAGTAATGAGCAGTTCTTC
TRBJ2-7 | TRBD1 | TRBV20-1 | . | CSAPTGQREQYF | TGCAGTGCGCCGACAGGGCAACGCGAGCAGTACTTC
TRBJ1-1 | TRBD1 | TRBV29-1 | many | CSVADRDTEAFF | TGCAGCGTTGCTGACAGGGACACTGAAGCTTTCTTT
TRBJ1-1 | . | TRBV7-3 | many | CASSLNPPGRNTEAFF | TGTGCCAGCAGCTTAAATCCGCCCGGAAGGAACACTGAAGCTTTCTTT
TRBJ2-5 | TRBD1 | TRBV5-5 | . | CASSFYRDRGTETQYF | TGTGCCAGCAGCTTCTACCGGGACAGGGGAACGGAGACCCAGTACTTC
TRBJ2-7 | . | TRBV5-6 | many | CASSPTGSYEQYF | TGTGCCAGCAGCCCGACGGGTTCCTACGAGCAGTACTTC
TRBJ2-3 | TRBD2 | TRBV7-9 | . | CASSLRERDTQYF | TGTGCCAGCAGCTTGCGGGAGAGGGATACGCAGTATTTT
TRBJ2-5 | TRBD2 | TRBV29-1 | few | CSVEAGAETQYF | TGCAGCGTTGAGGCGGGAGCAGAGACCCAGTACTTC
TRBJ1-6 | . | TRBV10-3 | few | CAISQGGSDSPLHF | TGTGCCATTTCCCAGGGTGGGAGCGATTCACCCCTCCACTTT
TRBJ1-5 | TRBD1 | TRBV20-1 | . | CSAIGQVFNQPQHF | TGCAGTGCTATCGGACAGGTATTCAATCAGCCCCAGCATTTT
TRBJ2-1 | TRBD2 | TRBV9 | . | CASSQTSGRATYNEQFF | TGTGCCAGCAGCCAGACTAGCGGGAGGGCCACCTACAATGAGCAGTTCTTC
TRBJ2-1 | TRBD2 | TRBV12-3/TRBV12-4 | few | CASSFWLAGDNEQFF | TGTGCCAGCAGTTTTTGGTTAGCGGGAGATAATGAGCAGTTCTTC
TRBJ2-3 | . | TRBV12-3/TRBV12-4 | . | CASSRSAPTDTQYF | TGTGCCAGCAGTAGATCGGCTCCCACAGATACGCAGTATTTT
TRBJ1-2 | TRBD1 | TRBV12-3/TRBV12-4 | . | CASSLDRGVGYTF | TGTGCCAGCAGTTTAGACAGGGGCGTTGGCTACACCTTC
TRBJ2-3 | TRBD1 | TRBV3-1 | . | CASSQHRTGLQDTQYF | TGTGCCAGCAGCCAACATAGGACAGGGTTGCAAGATACGCAGTATTTT
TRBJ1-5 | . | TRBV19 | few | CASSARTVHSNQPQHF | TGTGCCAGTAGTGCCAGGACAGTTCATAGCAATCAGCCCCAGCATTTT
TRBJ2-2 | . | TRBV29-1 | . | CSAYRNTGELFF | TGCAGCGCCTACAGGAACACCGGGGAGCTGTTTTTT
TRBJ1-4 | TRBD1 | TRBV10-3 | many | CATRGQSNEKLFF | TGTGCCACCCGGGGACAGTCTAATGAAAAACTGTTTTTT
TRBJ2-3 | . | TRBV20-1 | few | CSASRAVTSTDTQYF | TGCAGTGCTAGTAGGGCCGTAACTAGCACAGATACGCAGTATTTT
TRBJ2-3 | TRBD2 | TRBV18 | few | CASSPPGLAGPNTQYF | TGTGCCAGCTCACCACCGGGACTAGCGGGGCCCAATACGCAGTATTTT
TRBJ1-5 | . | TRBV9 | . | CASSVGSNQPQHF | TGTGCCAGCAGCGTAGGGAGCAATCAGCCCCAGCATTTT
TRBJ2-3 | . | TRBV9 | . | CASSEGEGPDTQYF | TGTGCCAGCAGCGAGGGGGAGGGCCCAGATACGCAGTATTTT
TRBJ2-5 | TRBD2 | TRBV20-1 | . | CSARLAGQETQYF | TGCAGTGCTAGACTAGCGGGGCAAGAGACCCAGTACTTC